This TCR beta chain was sequenced in a study of OX40 agonist ivuxolimab in advanced cancers. The CDR3 runs to 15 residues. TCRdb's copy holds only in-frame clones and misses some; the assay was immunoSEQ multiplex PCR. This sample has about 24,000 clones, with around 80% found just once. This clone came up once. The chain is built from TRBV21-1 and TRBJ1-4. TRBV21-1 is marked as a pseudogene. This sequence was found in an adult with an advanced solid tumor such as melanoma, head and neck, liver or kidney cancer. This specimen consisted of CD4+ or CD8+ T cells sorted from blood, obtained in a trial of the OX40 agonist ivuxolimab. CDR3 nucleotides: TGTGCCAGCAGGAAAAAAGGGGGGAATGATGAAAAACTGTTTTTT. Its protein product is CASRKKGGNDEKLFF.